This TCR beta chain was recovered during a study of blood T cell repertoires in COVID-19 (dated by TCRdb to between 2020 and 2021). Regarding the study in general: The collaborator samples originated in the United States, Italy and Spain and spanned the acute and convalescent phases of COVID-19. The material from the prospective study consisted of cDNA or gDNA derived from T cells, B-cell-depleted T cells, or PBMCs. Subjects who had been exposed to COVID-19, were actively infected with it, or had recovered from it provided the deeply sampled blood TCRbeta repertoires that made up the dataset. The repertoires were released in a freely available public database meant as a resource for research on the immune response to SARS-CoV-2. Samples were obtained from the ongoing ImmuneRACE study (first 160 participants) and from over 1,000 subjects provided by 6 global collaborators. The sample metadata nearly always contained a de-identified subject ID, COVID-19 status, age in years and sex. Where available, HLA class I and class II types were obtained from metadata supplied by the sample provider rather than from assay-based typing.

A note on this clone: No cognate antigen has been identified for it. Qualities for individual bases were not recorded, and no much larger clone is one base off.

What the authors observed across the whole study: How much clinical and demographic metadata was included differed by source and by participant, and the metadata was provided uncurated.

In the prospective study, participants were about 18 to 95 years old, resided in about 25 geographic areas of the United States, and were enrolled through a virtual design. In the prospective study, cohorts were assigned on the basis of participant-reported clinical history obtained from a screening survey and a study questionnaire. ImmuneRACE Cohort 3 recovered participants were defined by two consecutive negative NP/OP PCR tests, healthcare professional clearance, or symptom resolution. In the prospective study, whole blood, serum and a nasopharyngeal or oropharyngeal swab were collected from each participant by mobile phlebotomists. Additional blood draws and questionnaires over an approximately two-month period could optionally be provided by prospective study participants. Prospective study blood samples were shipped either frozen or at room temperature before DNA extraction. TCRbeta CDR3 regions were amplified from genomic DNA by means of the immunoSEQ Assay, a bias-controlled multiplex PCR. On the study's bioinformatics: Within the assay, amplification of reference gene primers was used to estimate how many nucleated cells each sample contained. Sequence reads were collapsed and filtered to measure the absolute abundance of every unique TCRbeta CDR3 rearrangement. For each sample, productive Simpson clonality was calculated by taking the square root of Simpson's diversity index across productive rearrangements. TCRdb re-hosts the immuneACCESS table, in-frame sequences only. Its copies lack some clones; in the studies checked, an unresolved V gene accounts for under half of them, and the cause for the rest is not known. D and trimming were read from the DNA, whereas the V and J calls and clone size are those reported in that table. The sample table records a few hundred thousand clones; around 89% of these occur just once. The ten largest clones represent roughly 9% of the sample.

This clonotype was sampled from a man aged 35 to 55 who had recovered from COVID-19. The specimen sequenced was PBMCs or T cells enriched from blood (not recorded which).

The CDR3 loop reads CASSEPGQMNTEAFF. The sequence in DNA is TGTGCCAGCAGTGAACCCGGACAGATGAACACTGAAGCTTTCTTT. The sequence links TRBV27 to TRBJ1-1, and perhaps TRBD1 as D gene, on 6 matching bases. Per the germline V gene (reference sequence), MNHEY is the CDR1 and SMNVEV is the CDR2. Trimming takes 5 bases from V and 0 bases from J, and the germline ends sit 13 bases apart. The CDR3 has 15 amino acids, counting the end cysteine and phenylalanine. Of the read, only the CDR3 DNA is kept; its 45 bases are in frame from base 1.